Below, 2 T cell receptor beta chains from the same sample are listed, as sequenced in a study of blood T cell repertoires in COVID-19. Here immunoSEQ multiplex PCR was the method, and the copy in TCRdb shows in-frame clones only, minus some. Seen here are under 250,000 clones, 84% observed once, and the top ten hold roughly 2.3%. The sample consisted of peripheral blood. Every receptor here comes from a woman in her fifties or sixties with acute or convalescent COVID-19.

J is TRBJ1-5 and V is TRBV20-1; TRBD1 matches at 7 bases. This CDR3 has 15 residues. V gave up 3 bases and J gave up 0 bases; unmatched junction bases: 5. Germline CDR1 and CDR2: DFQATT and SNEGSKA (reference sequence). CDR3 sequence: CSASRGTDSNQPQHF. The CDR3 region has the DNA TGCAGTGCTAGTCGTGGGACAGATAGCAATCAGCCCCAGCATTTT.

The gene calls are TRBV4-2 and TRBJ1-1; no reliable D call. The CDR3 spans 14 residues. Germline V gene lookup returns CDR1 LGHNA and CDR2 YNFKEQ. Trimming took off 2 bases at V and 3 bases at J, with 10 bases between the two ends. The CDR3: CASSQLGPDTEAFF. The CDR3 region has the DNA TGTGCCAGCAGCCAACTTGGGCCGGACACTGAAGCTTTCTTT.